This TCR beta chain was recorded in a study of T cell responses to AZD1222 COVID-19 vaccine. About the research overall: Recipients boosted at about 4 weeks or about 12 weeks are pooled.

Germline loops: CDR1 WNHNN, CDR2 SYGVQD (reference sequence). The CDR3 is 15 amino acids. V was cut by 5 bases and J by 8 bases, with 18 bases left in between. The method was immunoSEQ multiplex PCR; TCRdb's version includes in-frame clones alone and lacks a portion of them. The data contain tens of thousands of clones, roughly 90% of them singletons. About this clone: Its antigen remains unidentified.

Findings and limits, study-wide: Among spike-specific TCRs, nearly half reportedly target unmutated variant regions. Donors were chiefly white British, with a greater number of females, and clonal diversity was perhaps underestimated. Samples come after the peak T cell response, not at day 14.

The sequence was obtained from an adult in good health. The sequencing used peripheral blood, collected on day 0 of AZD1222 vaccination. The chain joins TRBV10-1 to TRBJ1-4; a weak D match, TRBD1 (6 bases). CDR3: CASSPGGGGREKLFF. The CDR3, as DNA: TGCGCCAGCAGTCCCGGAGGGGGGGGACGGGAAAAACTGTTTTTT.